These T cell receptor beta chains were read from a single sample in a study of human T cells and chemical hapten exposure. TCRdb recomputed calls from the RACE reads with MiXCR, one row per CDR3 protein. Found here are tens of thousands of distinct CDR3 sequences, over 9% of them singletons; the top ten hold around 10%. The sample was whole blood, taken in connection with sensitization to the hapten diphenylcyclopropenone (DPC). These receptors were obtained from a man in his forties with alopecia areata. Some clones in this sample may be carry-over from other donors' samples. The CDR3 runs from the conserved cysteine through the conserved F or W. The order of the fields is clone size, J gene, D gene, V gene, CDR3 DNA, CDR3 protein. The D gene is left open where the match is weak. Clone size is not always given. Where it is, it says once, few, many or a class for expanded clones.

NA | TRBJ2-4 | NA | TRBV10-3 | TGTGCCATCAGGACGACCGTGACCCTCCCGAACATTCAGTACTTC | CAIRTTVTLPNIQYF
many | TRBJ1-1 | NA | TRBV9 | TGTGCCAGCAGCGCCCTTGCCCGGGAGAACACTGAAGCTTTCTTT | CASSALARENTEAFF
NA | TRBJ2-1 | NA | TRBV20-1 | TGCAGTGCTAGTCCTGGGGGGTTCTACAATGAGCAGTTCTTC | CSASPGGFYNEQFF
few | TRBJ1-6 | NA | TRBV18 | TGTGCCAGCTCACCGATCTCGGGAGATAATTCACCCCTCCACTTT | CASSPISGDNSPLHF
NA | TRBJ2-3 | TRBD2 | TRBV14 | TGTGCCAGCAGCCACGGACTAGCTAGCACAGATACGCAGTATTTT | CASSHGLASTDTQYF
few | TRBJ2-4 | NA | TRBV11-2 | TGTGCCAGCACCCCGTTCGGGGGAGCCAAAAACATTCAGTACTTC | CASTPFGGAKNIQYF
many | TRBJ2-3 | NA | TRBV5-1 | TGCGCCAGCAGCTTGCAATCCGGCGGGTATCAAGATACGCAGTATTTT | CASSLQSGGYQDTQYF
many | TRBJ2-2 | TRBD2 | TRBV5-1 | TGCGCCAGCGGGACTACGAACACCGGGGAGCTGTTTTTT | CASGTTNTGELFF
NA | TRBJ1-5 | NA | TRBV5-1 | TGCGCCAGCTCACGGAGCCCGGATCAGCCCCAGCATTTT | CASSRSPDQPQHF
many | TRBJ2-6 | NA | TRBV4-3 | TGCGCCAGCAGCCAAGACGTCAGTCTCTCTGGGGCCAACGTCCTGACTTTC | CASSQDVSLSGANVLTF
many | TRBJ1-1 | NA | TRBV28 | TGTGCCAGCAGAGATACAGGGTTTCACACTGAAGCTTTCTTT | CASRDTGFHTEAFF
NA | TRBJ2-2 | NA | TRBV28 | TGTGCCAGCAGTATCCCGTCGAACACCGGGGAGCTGTTTTTT | CASSIPSNTGELFF
few | TRBJ2-5 | NA | TRBV3-1 | TGTGCCAGCAGCCAAGATCTTAAAGTACACCTTACCCAAGAGACCCAGTACTTC | CASSQDLKVHLTQETQYF
many | TRBJ1-2 | TRBD1 | TRBV27 | TGTGCCAGCAGTTCGTCCGGGACAGGGGGCCGTGGCTACACCTTC | CASSSSGTGGRGYTF
NA | TRBJ2-1 | TRBD2 | TRBV28 | TGTGCCAGCAGTTTAGGGGGAACTAGCGGGATTGAGCAGTTCTTC | CASSLGGTSGIEQFF
few | TRBJ1-2 | NA | TRBV5-5 | TGTGCCAGCAGCTTGGGTGGGGAGTATGGCTACACCTTC | CASSLGGEYGYTF
many | TRBJ1-2 | NA | TRBV12-3/TRBV12-4 | TGTGCCAGCAGTTCTGCCCTTGACAGGAGCCTCTATGGCTACACCTTC | CASSSALDRSLYGYTF
few | TRBJ1-2 | NA | TRBV24-1 | TGTGCCACCAGTACTCTCCGGCGGAGACGGTCCTTTCTGGGTAACTATGGCTACACCTTC | CATSTLRRRRSFLGNYGYTF
many | TRBJ2-7 | NA | TRBV12-3/TRBV12-4 | TGTGCCAGCAGTTTAAAATACGAGCAGTACTTC | CASSLKYEQYF
many | TRBJ1-1 | NA | TRBV7-9 | TGTGCTCGTACAGGGATCACTGAAGCTTTCTTT | CARTGITEAFF
many | TRBJ2-1 | NA | TRBV12-3/TRBV12-4 | TGTGCCAGCACCCTAGGGGGGGCAGGGGGCATGCATGAGCAGTTCTTC | CASTLGGAGGMHEQFF
few | TRBJ1-5 | TRBD1 | TRBV7-8 | TGTGCCAGCAGCTTAGTGGGGACAGGGGGCAATAGCAATCAGCCCCAGCATTTT | CASSLVGTGGNSNQPQHF
few | TRBJ2-3 | TRBD2 | TRBV12-3/TRBV12-4 | TGTGCCAGCAGTTTTGGCGGGAGTCTAGATACGCAGTATTTT | CASSFGGSLDTQYF
few | TRBJ1-2 | TRBD1 | TRBV12-3/TRBV12-4 | TGTGCCAGCAGTTTACGTGGGGGACAGAAAGACTATGGCTACACCTTC | CASSLRGGQKDYGYTF
many | TRBJ1-4 | NA | TRBV21-1 | TGTGCCAGCAGCATACAGGGTTCAGGAAAAGAAAAACTGTTTTTT | CASSIQGSGKEKLFF
few | TRBJ2-7 | NA | TRBV9 | TGTGCCAGCAGCTCGGGATCGAGGGAGCAGTACTTC | CASSSGSREQYF
NA | TRBJ2-2 | NA | TRBV15 | TGTGCCACCAGCAGAGGGGACACAAACACCGGGGAGCTGTTTTTT | CATSRGDTNTGELFF
NA | TRBJ1-1 | TRBD1 | TRBV15 | TGTGCCACCAGCAGACGGACAGGGAGTGAAGCTTTCTTT | CATSRRTGSEAFF
few | TRBJ2-7 | NA | TRBV5-4 | TGTGCCAGCAGCGTATCCTCAGGGGTAGAGCAGTACTTC | CASSVSSGVEQYF